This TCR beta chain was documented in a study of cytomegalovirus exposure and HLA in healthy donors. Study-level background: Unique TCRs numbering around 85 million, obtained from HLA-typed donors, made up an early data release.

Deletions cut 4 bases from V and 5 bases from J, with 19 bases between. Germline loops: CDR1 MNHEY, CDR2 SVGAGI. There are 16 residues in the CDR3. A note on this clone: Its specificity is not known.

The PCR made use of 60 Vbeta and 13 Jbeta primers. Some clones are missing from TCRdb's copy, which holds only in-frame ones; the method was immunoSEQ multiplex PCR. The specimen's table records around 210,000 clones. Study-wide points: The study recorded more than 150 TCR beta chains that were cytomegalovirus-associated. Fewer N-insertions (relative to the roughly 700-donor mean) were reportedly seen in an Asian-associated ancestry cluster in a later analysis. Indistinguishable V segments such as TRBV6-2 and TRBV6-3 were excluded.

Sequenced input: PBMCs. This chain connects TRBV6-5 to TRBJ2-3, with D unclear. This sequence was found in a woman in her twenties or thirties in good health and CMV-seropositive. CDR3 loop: CASSLSRRPGRDTQYF. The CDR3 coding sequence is TGTGCCAGCAGTTTATCTAGGCGCCCCGGCAGAGATACGCAGTATTTT.